One T cell receptor (beta chain) is described in this entry. The data originate from a study of radiotherapy plus CTLA-4 blockade in lung cancer. This CDR3 is 16 amino acids long. After removal of 1 base from V and 5 bases from J, the junction contained 10 bases not matched to a gene. Germline V gene lookup returns CDR1 MDHEN and CDR2 SYDVKM. TCRdb's table, derived via immunoSEQ multiplex PCR, lists solely in-frame clones and lacks some. The repertoire holds fewer than 45,000 clones, with more than 80% as singletons. The sequence was collected from a human donor with non-small cell lung cancer who had stable disease on radiotherapy plus ipilimumab. This sequence joins TRBV28 and TRBJ2-5; 7 bases match TRBD2. The material sequenced was peripheral blood, taken from a patient treated with radiotherapy plus ipilimumab. CDR3 protein: CASSLLGTHGRETQYF. As DNA, the CDR3 is TGTGCCAGCAGTTTATTGGGGACCCACGGGAGGGAGACCCAGTACTTC.